Listed below are T cell receptor beta chains from one sample, sequenced in a study of shared clonotypes between healthy human individuals. The assay was immunoSEQ multiplex PCR, and TCRdb's table has in-frame clones only and misses some. The data contain about 2.4 million clones, 93% of them singletons. Specimen: naive CD4+ T cells from PBMCs. The receptors were gathered from a man aged 18 to 29 in good health. Some clones in this sample may be carry-over from other donors' samples. The CDR3 runs from the conserved cysteine through the conserved F or W. The D gene is left open where the match is weak. Clone size is stated in some rows and not others, as once, few, many or a class when expanded.

-	-	TRBV7-9	TRBJ1-1	TGTGCCAGCAGCTGGGACGGGAACACTGAAGCTTTCTTT	CASSWDGNTEAFF
-	TRBD2	TRBV9	TRBJ2-1	TGTGCCAGCAGCGTAGCTGGTGGGGGGAGGCTAGCGGGAGGAAAAAATGAGCAGTTCTTC	CASSVAGGGRLAGGKNEQFF
-	-	TRBV5-4	TRBJ2-4	TGTGCCAGCAGCTTGGTGAGCAGCGGAGCCAAAAACATTCAGTACTTC	CASSLVSSGAKNIQYF
-	-	TRBV7-2	TRBJ1-1	TGTGCCAGCAGCCCAAGGGGAGCGAACACTGAAGCTTTCTTT	CASSPRGANTEAFF
-	TRBD2	TRBV6-5	TRBJ2-5	TGTGCCAGCAGTTACTCGAAGACTAGCGGGAGAGAGACCCAGTACTTC	CASSYSKTSGRETQYF
-	TRBD1	TRBV5-4	TRBJ2-4	TGTGCCAGCAGCCCACTCCGTGACAGGGGTCCCAAAAACATTCAGTACTTC	CASSPLRDRGPKNIQYF
once	-	TRBV6-4	TRBJ2-1	TGTGCCAGCAGTGACTCGCTGGGAAGCTCCTACAATGAGCAGTTCTTC	CASSDSLGSSYNEQFF
-	TRBD2	TRBV2	TRBJ2-5	TGTGCCAGCAGTGAGACTAGCGGGAGAGAGACCCAGTACTTC	CASSETSGRETQYF
-	-	TRBV7-3	TRBJ2-2	TGTGCCAGCAGTCTTTCTCTTACGGGGGAGCTGTTTTTT	CASSLSLTGELFF
-	-	TRBV5-1	TRBJ1-4	TGCGCCAGCAGCTACGAGGGCACTAATGAAAAACTGTTTTTT	CASSYEGTNEKLFF
-	-	TRBV18	TRBJ1-2	TGTGCCAGCTCACCACCGTATGGGGCAAACTATGGCTACACCTTC	CASSPPYGANYGYTF
-	-	TRBV5-4	TRBJ2-2	TGTGCCAGCAGCTACACAGGGAACGGGGAGCTGTTTTTT	CASSYTGNGELFF
-	-	TRBV5-1	TRBJ2-1	TGCGCCAGCAGCGTGACAGGTAACCCCTCTTACAATGAGCAGTTCTTC	CASSVTGNPSYNEQFF
-	-	TRBV2	TRBJ1-6	TGTGCCACCCCCGGGCCAGGGCCTTCACCCCTCCACTTT	CATPGPGPSPLHF
once	-	TRBV7-2	TRBJ1-3	TGTGCCAGCAGCCAGGGACACGTAATTGGAAACACCATATATTTT	CASSQGHVIGNTIYF
-	-	TRBV6-1	TRBJ2-6	TGTGCCAGCCAGGGGTGGGAGGCCGGGGCCAACGTCCTGACTTTC	CASQGWEAGANVLTF
-	TRBD1	TRBV5-8	TRBJ2-7	TGTGCCAGCAGCTTAACCGGGACAGCATACTCCTACGAGCAGTACTTC	CASSLTGTAYSYEQYF
-	-	TRBV6-5	TRBJ2-5	TGTGCCAGCAGTTACGGGGGCTCACAAGAGACCCAGTACTTC	CASSYGGSQETQYF
-	-	TRBV7-2	TRBJ1-4	TGTGCCAGCAGCTTGTCAGGGGTGGCTGAAAAACTGTTTTTT	CASSLSGVAEKLFF
-	-	TRBV27	TRBJ2-3	TGTGCCAGCAGTACCACAGGGTGGCAGTTCACAGATACGCAGTATTTT	CASSTTGWQFTDTQYF
-	TRBD2	TRBV7-2	TRBJ2-7	TGTGCCAGCAGTCAAATAGCGGGGGCCTACGAGCAGTACTTC	CASSQIAGAYEQYF
-	TRBD1	TRBV6-5	TRBJ2-7	TGTGCCAGCAGGCCGGACAGGGACACCTACGAGCAGTACTTC	CASRPDRDTYEQYF
-	-	TRBV19	TRBJ2-1	TGTGCCAGTAGTAAGGGGGGATTCTACAATGAGCAGTTCTTC	CASSKGGFYNEQFF
-	-	TRBV7-9	TRBJ2-7	TGTGCCAGCAGCTTGGGGGACTACGAGCAGTACTTC	CASSLGDYEQYF
-	-	TRBV25-1	TRBJ2-7	TGTGCCAGCAGTGAGGCCGGGTCCTCCTACGAGCAGTACTTC	CASSEAGSSYEQYF
-	TRBD2	TRBV9	TRBJ2-3	TGTGCCAGCAGCGTTTCCCCTGCTAGCGGACTCACAGATACGCAGTATTTT	CASSVSPASGLTDTQYF
-	-	TRBV29-1	TRBJ2-1	TGCAGCGTTGTCCGAGGGGTACCGGCCGAGAATGAGCAGTTCTTC	CSVVRGVPAENEQFF
-	-	TRBV6-6	TRBJ1-5	TGTGCCAGTGGGTGGGAGGGGGTTCAGCAGCCCCAGCATTTT	CASGWEGVQQPQHF
-	-	TRBV11-2	TRBJ2-5	TGTGCCAGCAGCTCTGGCATCAAAGAGACCCAGTACTTC	CASSSGIKETQYF
-	TRBD2	TRBV10-3	TRBJ2-1	TGTGCCATCAGCCCAACTAGCGGGAGGCGCAATGAGCAGTTCTTC	CAISPTSGRRNEQFF
-	TRBD2	TRBV2	TRBJ2-5	TGTGCCAGCAGCCCCACCGGGACTACAGAGACCCAGTACTTC	CASSPTGTTETQYF
-	-	TRBV23-1	TRBJ2-5	TGCGCCAGCAGTCAATCGGCTGGAGAGACCCAGTACTTC	CASSQSAGETQYF
-	-	TRBV19	TRBJ2-5	TGTGCCAGTAGCCGACAAGGAGCCGGAGAAGAGACCCAGTACTTC	CASSRQGAGEETQYF
once	-	TRBV27	TRBJ1-2	TGTGCCAGCAGTTCAGGTAGCGGCTACACCTTC	CASSSGSGYTF
-	-	TRBV4-2	TRBJ1-5	TGTGCCAGCAGCGCGAGCGATAGCAATCAGCCCCAGCATTTT	CASSASDSNQPQHF
-	-	TRBV7-3	TRBJ1-4	TGTGCCAGCAGCAAGGACGGAGGGGAGAAACTGTTTTTT	CASSKDGGEKLFF
-	-	TRBV7-8	TRBJ2-2	TGTGCCAGCACCAAAAGGACGGGGGACACCGGGGAGCTGTTTTTT	CASTKRTGDTGELFF
once	-	TRBV7-8	TRBJ2-7	TGTGCCAGCAGCTTAGGCCAGAACCCTACTTACAAGCAGTACTTC	CASSLGQNPTYKQYF
-	-	TRBV5-1	TRBJ2-7	TGCGCCAGCAGCTTAGGACAGAAAGGGGACGAGCAGTACTTC	CASSLGQKGDEQYF
-	-	TRBV5-1	TRBJ1-1	TGCGCCAGCAGTTCCCGGTGGGTTGAAACTGAAGCTTTCTTT	CASSSRWVETEAFF
-	-	TRBV7-3	TRBJ1-2	TGTGCCAGCAGCCCGCCGCCCACCCAAAACGCGCGGCTACCTAACTATGGCTACACCTTC	CASSPPPTQNARLPNYGYTF
-	TRBD1	TRBV5-1	TRBJ2-6	TGCGCCAGCAGCTTAACGGCCGGACAGGGGGTGTTTGGGGCCAACGTCCTGACTTTC	CASSLTAGQGVFGANVLTF
-	TRBD2	TRBV11-2	TRBJ2-1	TGTGCCAGCAGCCGACGGGGGGGACTGGGAGGTCGGGAGCAGTTCTTC	CASSRRGGLGGREQFF
-	TRBD2	TRBV19	TRBJ2-1	TGTGCCAGTAGTATAAGAGTAGCGCTAGCGGGGGACAATGAGCAGTTCTTC	CASSIRVALAGDNEQFF
-	-	TRBV6-5	TRBJ1-5	TGTGCCAGCAGTTACAGACAGGAAAGCAATCAGCCCCAGCATTTT	CASSYRQESNQPQHF
-	-	TRBV7-9	TRBJ1-2	TGTGCCAGCAGCTTAGTTCGAACAGGCATAGACGGCTACACCTTC	CASSLVRTGIDGYTF
-	TRBD1	TRBV9	TRBJ1-2	TGTGCCAGCAGCGTAGATCCAGGGGGCGCGGATGGCTACACCTTC	CASSVDPGGADGYTF